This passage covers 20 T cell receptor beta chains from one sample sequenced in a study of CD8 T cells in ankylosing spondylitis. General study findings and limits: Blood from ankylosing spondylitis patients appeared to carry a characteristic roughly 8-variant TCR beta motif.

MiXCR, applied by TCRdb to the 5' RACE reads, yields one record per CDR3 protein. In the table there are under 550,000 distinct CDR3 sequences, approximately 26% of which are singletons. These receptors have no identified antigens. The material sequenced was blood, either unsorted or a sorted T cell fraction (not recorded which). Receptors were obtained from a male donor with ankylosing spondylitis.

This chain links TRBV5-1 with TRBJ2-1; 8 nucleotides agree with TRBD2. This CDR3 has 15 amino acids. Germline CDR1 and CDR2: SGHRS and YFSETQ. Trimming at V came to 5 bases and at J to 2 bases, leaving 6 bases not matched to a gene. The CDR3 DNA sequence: TGCGCCAGCAGTTTAGCGGGGCCGACCTACAATGAGCAGTTCTTC. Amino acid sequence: CASSLAGPTYNEQFF.

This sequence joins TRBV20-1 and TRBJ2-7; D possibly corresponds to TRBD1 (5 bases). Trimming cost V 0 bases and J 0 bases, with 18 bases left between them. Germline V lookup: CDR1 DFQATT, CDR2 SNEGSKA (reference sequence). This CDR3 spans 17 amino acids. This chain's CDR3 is CSARDPPLDKNSYEQYF. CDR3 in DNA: TGCAGTGCTAGAGATCCACCACTGGACAAAAACTCCTACGAGCAGTACTTC.

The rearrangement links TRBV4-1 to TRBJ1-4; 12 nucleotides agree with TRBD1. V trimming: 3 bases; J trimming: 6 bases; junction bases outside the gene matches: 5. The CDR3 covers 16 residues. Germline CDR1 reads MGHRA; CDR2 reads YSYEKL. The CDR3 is CASSQYGTGGDEKLFF. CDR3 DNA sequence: TGCGCCAGCAGCCAGTATGGGACAGGGGGCGATGAAAAACTGTTTTTT.

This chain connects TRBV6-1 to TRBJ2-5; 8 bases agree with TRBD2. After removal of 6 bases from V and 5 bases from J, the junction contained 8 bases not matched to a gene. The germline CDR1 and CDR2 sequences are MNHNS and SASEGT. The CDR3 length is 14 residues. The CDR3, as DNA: TGTGCCAGCAGCGGCAGCGGGAGAGGGGAGACCCAGTACTTC. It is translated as CASSGSGRGETQYF.

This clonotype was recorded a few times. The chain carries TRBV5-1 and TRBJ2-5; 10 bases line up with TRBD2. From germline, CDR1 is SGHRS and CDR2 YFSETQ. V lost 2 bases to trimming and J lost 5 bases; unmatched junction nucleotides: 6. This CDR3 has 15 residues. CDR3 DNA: TGCGCCAGCAGCTTACCTAGCGGGAGTTTTGAGACCCAGTACTTC. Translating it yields CASSLPSGSFETQYF. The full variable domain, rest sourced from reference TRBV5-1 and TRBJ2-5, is KAGVTQTPRYLIKTRGQQVTLSCSPISGHRSVSWYQQTPGQGLQFLFEYFSETQRNKGNFPGRFSGRQFSNSRSEMNVSTLELGDSALYLCASSLPSGSFETQYFGPGTRLLVL.

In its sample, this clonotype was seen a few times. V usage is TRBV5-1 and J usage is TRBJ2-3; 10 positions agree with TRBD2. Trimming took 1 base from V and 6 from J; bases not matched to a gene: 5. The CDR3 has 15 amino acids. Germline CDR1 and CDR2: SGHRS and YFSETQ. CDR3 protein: CASSLPSGSPDTQYF. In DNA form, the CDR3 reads TGCGCCAGCAGCTTGCCTAGCGGGAGCCCCGATACGCAGTATTTT.

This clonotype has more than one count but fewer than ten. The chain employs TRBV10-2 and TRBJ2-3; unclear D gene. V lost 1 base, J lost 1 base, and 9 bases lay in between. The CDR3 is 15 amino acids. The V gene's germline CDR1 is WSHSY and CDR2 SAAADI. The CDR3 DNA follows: TGCGCCAGCAGTGAGTGGGAAGAAGGCACAGATACGCAGTATTTT. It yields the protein CASSEWEEGTDTQYF.

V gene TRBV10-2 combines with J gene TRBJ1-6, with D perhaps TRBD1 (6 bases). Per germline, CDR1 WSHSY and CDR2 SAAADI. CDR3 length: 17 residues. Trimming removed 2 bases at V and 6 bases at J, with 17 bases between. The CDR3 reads CASSEGAGEGGNSPLHF. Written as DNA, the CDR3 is TGCGCCAGCAGTGAGGGGGCAGGGGAGGGGGGTAATTCACCCCTCCACTTT.

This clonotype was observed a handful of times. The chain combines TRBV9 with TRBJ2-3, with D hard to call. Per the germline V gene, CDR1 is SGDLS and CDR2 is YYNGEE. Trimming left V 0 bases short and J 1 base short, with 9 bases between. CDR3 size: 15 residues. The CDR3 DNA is TGTGCCAGCAGCGTAGCTGGACGGGGCACAGATACGCAGTATTTT. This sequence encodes CASSVAGRGTDTQYF.

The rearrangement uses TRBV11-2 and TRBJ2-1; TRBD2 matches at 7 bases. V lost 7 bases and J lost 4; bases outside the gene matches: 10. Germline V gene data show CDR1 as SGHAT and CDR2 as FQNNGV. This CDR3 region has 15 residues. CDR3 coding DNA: TGTGCCAGCACCCCGGGCGCGGGAGCTTACAATGAGCAGTTCTTC. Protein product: CASTPGAGAYNEQFF.

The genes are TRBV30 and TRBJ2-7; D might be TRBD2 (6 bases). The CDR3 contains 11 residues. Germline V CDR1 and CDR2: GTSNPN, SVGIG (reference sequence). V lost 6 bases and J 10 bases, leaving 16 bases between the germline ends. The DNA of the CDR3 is TGTGCCTGCACCACCCGAGCGGGTCAGTACGTC. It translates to CACTTRAGQYV.

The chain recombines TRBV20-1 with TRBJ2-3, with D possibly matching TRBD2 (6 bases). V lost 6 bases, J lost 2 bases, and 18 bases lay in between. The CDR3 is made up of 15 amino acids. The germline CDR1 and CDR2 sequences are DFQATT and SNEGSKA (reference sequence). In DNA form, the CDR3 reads TGCAGTGCCGGCCACGCGGCGGGATTCACAGATACGCAGTATTTT. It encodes CSAGHAAGFTDTQYF.

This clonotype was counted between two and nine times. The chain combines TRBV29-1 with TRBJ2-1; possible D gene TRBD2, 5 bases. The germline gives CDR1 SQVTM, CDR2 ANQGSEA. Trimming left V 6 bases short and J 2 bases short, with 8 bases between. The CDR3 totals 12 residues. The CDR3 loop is CSVLGAYNEQFF. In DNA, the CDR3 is TGCAGCGTGCTGGGAGCCTACAATGAGCAGTTCTTC.

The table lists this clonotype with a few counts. CDR3 protein: CASRPDAADTQYF. In nucleotides, the CDR3 is TGTGCCAGCAGGCCCGACGCGGCGGATACGCAGTATTTT. V is TRBV12-3 or TRBV12-4 and J is TRBJ2-3; D is unclear. This CDR3 has 13 amino acids. Trimming stripped 6 bases from V and 6 bases from J, with 13 bases between.

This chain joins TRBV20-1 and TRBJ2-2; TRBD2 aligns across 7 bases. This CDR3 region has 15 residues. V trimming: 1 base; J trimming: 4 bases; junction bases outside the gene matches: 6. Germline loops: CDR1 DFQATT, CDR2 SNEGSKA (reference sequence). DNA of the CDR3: TGCAGTGCTAGAGTCGGCGGGGGAGGCACCGGGGAGCTGTTTTTT. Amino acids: CSARVGGGGTGELFF.

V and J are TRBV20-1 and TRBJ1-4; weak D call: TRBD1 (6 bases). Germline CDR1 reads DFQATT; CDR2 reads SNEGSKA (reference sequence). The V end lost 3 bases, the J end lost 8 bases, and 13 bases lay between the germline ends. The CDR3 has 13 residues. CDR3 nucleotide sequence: TGCAGTGCTAGGCGGGGGGGCGACGAAAAACTGTTTTTT. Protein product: CSARRGGDEKLFF.

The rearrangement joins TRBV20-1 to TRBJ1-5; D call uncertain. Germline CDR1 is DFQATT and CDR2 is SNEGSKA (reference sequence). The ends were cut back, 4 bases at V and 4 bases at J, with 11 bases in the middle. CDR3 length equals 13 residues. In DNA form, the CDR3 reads TGCAGTGCTAAGAGAGGGTGGAATCAGCCCCAGCATTTT. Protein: CSAKRGWNQPQHF.

In DNA, the CDR3 is TGTGCCAGTAGTAGCTGGGGGACCGGGGAGCTGTTTTTT. Amino acid sequence: CASSSWGTGELFF. The V call is TRBV19, the J call TRBJ2-2; D tentatively reads TRBD1 or TRBD2 (5 bases each). The CDR3 is 13 residues long. The germline V and J ends were trimmed by 4 bases and 5 bases, with 8 bases remaining between them. The germline CDR1 and CDR2 sequences are LNHDA and SQIVND (reference sequence).

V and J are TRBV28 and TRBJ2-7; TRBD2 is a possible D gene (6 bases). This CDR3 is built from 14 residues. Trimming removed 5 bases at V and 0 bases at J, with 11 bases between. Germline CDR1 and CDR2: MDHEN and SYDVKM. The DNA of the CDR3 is TGTGCCAGCAGTCCCCCCGGGGGCTCCTACGAGCAGTACTTC. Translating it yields CASSPPGGSYEQYF.

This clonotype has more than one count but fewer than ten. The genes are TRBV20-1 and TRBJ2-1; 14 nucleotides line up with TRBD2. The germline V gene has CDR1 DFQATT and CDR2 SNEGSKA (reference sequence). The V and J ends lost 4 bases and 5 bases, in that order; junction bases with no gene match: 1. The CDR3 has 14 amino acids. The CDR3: CSAMGLAGDNEQFF. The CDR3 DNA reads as TGCAGTGCTATGGGACTAGCGGGAGACAATGAGCAGTTCTTC.